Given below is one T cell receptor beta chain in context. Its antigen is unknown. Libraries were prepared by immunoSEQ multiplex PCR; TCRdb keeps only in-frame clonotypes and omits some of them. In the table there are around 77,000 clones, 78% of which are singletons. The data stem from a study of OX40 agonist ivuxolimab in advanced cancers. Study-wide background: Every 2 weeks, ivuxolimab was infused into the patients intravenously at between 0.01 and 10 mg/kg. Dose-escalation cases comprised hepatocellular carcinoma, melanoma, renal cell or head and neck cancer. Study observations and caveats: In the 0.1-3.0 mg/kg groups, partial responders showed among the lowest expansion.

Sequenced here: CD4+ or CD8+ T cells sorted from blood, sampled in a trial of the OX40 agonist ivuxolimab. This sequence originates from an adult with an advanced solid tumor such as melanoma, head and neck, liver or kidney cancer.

CDR3: CASSRLSIYGYTF. CDR3 nucleotides: TGTGCCAGCAGCCGCCTTTCCATTTATGGCTACACCTTC. V and J are TRBV28 and TRBJ1-2, with unresolved D. The CDR3 sequence is 13 residues long. V was cut by 6 bases and J by 5 bases, with 13 bases left in between. Per the germline V gene, CDR1 is MDHEN and CDR2 is SYDVKM.